The clone carrying this TCR beta chain has just a few counts. Via MiXCR, TCRdb re-called the RT-PCR reads, giving one row per CDR3 protein. The sample includes under 200,000 distinct CDR3 sequences, about 11% of them seen just once. The CDR3 runs 13 residues. V lost 2 bases, J lost 5 bases, and 10 bases lay in between. Germline V gives CDR1 SQVTM, CDR2 ANQGSEA. These data belong to a study of response to subunit inactivated influenza vaccine. The source material was CD8+ T cells sorted from PBMCs, sampled about 24 months after vaccination. V gene TRBV29-1 combines with J gene TRBJ2-1; D not certain. The clonotype originates from a man between 45 and 75 years old who received an inactivated influenza vaccine. CDR3 nucleotide sequence: TGCAGCGTTGAAATCGGCCCCCACAATGAGCAGTTCTTC. Protein: CSVEIGPHNEQFF.